The T cell receptor (beta chain) under discussion was sequenced for a study of cytotoxic CD8 clonotypes in ibrutinib-treated CLL. The study, taken as a whole, reports: The study found clonality rose at ibrutinib response, then fell toward baseline at progression.

Concerning this clone: Antigen unknown.

The planned depth of sequencing spanned 1 in 200,000 to 1 in 1 million T cells. The protocol was immunoSEQ multiplex PCR, while the TCRdb copy is restricted to in-frame clones and leaves out a portion. Among about 30,000 clones, 45% to 65% were seen once, and the ten largest hold about 4.8%. The V gene's germline CDR1 is SEHNR and CDR2 FQNEAQ (reference sequence). The germline V and J ends were trimmed by 2 bases and 4 bases, with 13 bases remaining between them. The CDR3 runs 15 residues. Source: PBMCs, taken before ibrutinib treatment. V and J are TRBV7-9 and TRBJ2-3, with TRBD2 as a possible D gene (5 bases). The receptor was derived from a human donor with chronic lymphocytic leukemia. CDR3 DNA: TGTGCCAGCAGCTTACGGCTAGCCCGCGCAGATACGCAGTATTTT. Translating it yields CASSLRLARADTQYF.